This TCR beta chain comes out of a study of T cells expressing NK-cell markers. Study at large: Sorted CD3+CD56+NKG2C+, CD3+CD56+NKG2C- and CD3+CD56-NKG2C+ T cells supplied TCR beta repertoires. Seven of the eight sequenced donors were classified as HCMV-seropositive, and one was classified as seronegative.

Comments on this clonotype: Its antigen is unidentified.

Libraries used 5'RACE template switching adding universal primer site and UMIs. TCRdb re-called the 5' RACE reads; one entry per CDR3 protein, DNA not given. This repertoire comprises around 380,000 distinct CDR3 sequences; its ten largest clones make up about 10%. General study points: A handful of donors showed these clonotypes also leading the CD3+CD56-NKG2C+ fraction.

CDR3 length: 15 amino acids. The clonotype comes from a woman aged 45-59 years in good health. The source material was blood T cells: a sorted CD56 or NKG2C T cell subset, CD4+ or CD8+ T cells, or bulk PBMC T cells (not recorded which). The genes are TRBV12-3 or TRBV12-4 and TRBJ1-4; the TCRdb call, TRBD1, lacks DNA for checking. The CDR3 sequence: CASSPGQVTDEKLFF.